This T cell receptor beta chain stems from a study of T cell repertoires in cytomegalovirus infection. Study summary: CMV infection plus the matching HLA type was flagged by public TCR beta signatures.

TCRdb re-called the reads through MiXCR, storing one row per CDR3 protein. The sample lists about 51,000 distinct CDR3 sequences; around 20% were seen once. Study-wide findings and caveats: Pooled public TCR beta family frequency picked out CMV carriers with the relevant HLA. HLA-C-restricted, CMV-specific TCR beta clonotypes were dominant ex vivo.

V lost 1 base to trimming and J lost 6 bases, with 20 bases between them. Looked up from germline, CDR1 is SGHDN and CDR2 is FVKESK. CDR3 length: 17 amino acids. This clonotype was picked up a small number of times. Its antigen remains unidentified. The chain recombines TRBV14 with TRBJ2-3; the D gene is possibly TRBD2 (6 bases). The source of this sequence is a human donor in good health (CMV status not recorded). Some clones in this sample may be carry-over from other donors' samples. Sample: CD8+ T cells from cultured PBMCs, taken from culture after CMV antigen stimulation. CDR3 protein: CASSQVRGGEGMDTQYF. The CDR3 nucleotides are TGTGCCAGCAGCCAAGTAAGGGGAGGTGAAGGGATGGATACGCAGTATTTT.